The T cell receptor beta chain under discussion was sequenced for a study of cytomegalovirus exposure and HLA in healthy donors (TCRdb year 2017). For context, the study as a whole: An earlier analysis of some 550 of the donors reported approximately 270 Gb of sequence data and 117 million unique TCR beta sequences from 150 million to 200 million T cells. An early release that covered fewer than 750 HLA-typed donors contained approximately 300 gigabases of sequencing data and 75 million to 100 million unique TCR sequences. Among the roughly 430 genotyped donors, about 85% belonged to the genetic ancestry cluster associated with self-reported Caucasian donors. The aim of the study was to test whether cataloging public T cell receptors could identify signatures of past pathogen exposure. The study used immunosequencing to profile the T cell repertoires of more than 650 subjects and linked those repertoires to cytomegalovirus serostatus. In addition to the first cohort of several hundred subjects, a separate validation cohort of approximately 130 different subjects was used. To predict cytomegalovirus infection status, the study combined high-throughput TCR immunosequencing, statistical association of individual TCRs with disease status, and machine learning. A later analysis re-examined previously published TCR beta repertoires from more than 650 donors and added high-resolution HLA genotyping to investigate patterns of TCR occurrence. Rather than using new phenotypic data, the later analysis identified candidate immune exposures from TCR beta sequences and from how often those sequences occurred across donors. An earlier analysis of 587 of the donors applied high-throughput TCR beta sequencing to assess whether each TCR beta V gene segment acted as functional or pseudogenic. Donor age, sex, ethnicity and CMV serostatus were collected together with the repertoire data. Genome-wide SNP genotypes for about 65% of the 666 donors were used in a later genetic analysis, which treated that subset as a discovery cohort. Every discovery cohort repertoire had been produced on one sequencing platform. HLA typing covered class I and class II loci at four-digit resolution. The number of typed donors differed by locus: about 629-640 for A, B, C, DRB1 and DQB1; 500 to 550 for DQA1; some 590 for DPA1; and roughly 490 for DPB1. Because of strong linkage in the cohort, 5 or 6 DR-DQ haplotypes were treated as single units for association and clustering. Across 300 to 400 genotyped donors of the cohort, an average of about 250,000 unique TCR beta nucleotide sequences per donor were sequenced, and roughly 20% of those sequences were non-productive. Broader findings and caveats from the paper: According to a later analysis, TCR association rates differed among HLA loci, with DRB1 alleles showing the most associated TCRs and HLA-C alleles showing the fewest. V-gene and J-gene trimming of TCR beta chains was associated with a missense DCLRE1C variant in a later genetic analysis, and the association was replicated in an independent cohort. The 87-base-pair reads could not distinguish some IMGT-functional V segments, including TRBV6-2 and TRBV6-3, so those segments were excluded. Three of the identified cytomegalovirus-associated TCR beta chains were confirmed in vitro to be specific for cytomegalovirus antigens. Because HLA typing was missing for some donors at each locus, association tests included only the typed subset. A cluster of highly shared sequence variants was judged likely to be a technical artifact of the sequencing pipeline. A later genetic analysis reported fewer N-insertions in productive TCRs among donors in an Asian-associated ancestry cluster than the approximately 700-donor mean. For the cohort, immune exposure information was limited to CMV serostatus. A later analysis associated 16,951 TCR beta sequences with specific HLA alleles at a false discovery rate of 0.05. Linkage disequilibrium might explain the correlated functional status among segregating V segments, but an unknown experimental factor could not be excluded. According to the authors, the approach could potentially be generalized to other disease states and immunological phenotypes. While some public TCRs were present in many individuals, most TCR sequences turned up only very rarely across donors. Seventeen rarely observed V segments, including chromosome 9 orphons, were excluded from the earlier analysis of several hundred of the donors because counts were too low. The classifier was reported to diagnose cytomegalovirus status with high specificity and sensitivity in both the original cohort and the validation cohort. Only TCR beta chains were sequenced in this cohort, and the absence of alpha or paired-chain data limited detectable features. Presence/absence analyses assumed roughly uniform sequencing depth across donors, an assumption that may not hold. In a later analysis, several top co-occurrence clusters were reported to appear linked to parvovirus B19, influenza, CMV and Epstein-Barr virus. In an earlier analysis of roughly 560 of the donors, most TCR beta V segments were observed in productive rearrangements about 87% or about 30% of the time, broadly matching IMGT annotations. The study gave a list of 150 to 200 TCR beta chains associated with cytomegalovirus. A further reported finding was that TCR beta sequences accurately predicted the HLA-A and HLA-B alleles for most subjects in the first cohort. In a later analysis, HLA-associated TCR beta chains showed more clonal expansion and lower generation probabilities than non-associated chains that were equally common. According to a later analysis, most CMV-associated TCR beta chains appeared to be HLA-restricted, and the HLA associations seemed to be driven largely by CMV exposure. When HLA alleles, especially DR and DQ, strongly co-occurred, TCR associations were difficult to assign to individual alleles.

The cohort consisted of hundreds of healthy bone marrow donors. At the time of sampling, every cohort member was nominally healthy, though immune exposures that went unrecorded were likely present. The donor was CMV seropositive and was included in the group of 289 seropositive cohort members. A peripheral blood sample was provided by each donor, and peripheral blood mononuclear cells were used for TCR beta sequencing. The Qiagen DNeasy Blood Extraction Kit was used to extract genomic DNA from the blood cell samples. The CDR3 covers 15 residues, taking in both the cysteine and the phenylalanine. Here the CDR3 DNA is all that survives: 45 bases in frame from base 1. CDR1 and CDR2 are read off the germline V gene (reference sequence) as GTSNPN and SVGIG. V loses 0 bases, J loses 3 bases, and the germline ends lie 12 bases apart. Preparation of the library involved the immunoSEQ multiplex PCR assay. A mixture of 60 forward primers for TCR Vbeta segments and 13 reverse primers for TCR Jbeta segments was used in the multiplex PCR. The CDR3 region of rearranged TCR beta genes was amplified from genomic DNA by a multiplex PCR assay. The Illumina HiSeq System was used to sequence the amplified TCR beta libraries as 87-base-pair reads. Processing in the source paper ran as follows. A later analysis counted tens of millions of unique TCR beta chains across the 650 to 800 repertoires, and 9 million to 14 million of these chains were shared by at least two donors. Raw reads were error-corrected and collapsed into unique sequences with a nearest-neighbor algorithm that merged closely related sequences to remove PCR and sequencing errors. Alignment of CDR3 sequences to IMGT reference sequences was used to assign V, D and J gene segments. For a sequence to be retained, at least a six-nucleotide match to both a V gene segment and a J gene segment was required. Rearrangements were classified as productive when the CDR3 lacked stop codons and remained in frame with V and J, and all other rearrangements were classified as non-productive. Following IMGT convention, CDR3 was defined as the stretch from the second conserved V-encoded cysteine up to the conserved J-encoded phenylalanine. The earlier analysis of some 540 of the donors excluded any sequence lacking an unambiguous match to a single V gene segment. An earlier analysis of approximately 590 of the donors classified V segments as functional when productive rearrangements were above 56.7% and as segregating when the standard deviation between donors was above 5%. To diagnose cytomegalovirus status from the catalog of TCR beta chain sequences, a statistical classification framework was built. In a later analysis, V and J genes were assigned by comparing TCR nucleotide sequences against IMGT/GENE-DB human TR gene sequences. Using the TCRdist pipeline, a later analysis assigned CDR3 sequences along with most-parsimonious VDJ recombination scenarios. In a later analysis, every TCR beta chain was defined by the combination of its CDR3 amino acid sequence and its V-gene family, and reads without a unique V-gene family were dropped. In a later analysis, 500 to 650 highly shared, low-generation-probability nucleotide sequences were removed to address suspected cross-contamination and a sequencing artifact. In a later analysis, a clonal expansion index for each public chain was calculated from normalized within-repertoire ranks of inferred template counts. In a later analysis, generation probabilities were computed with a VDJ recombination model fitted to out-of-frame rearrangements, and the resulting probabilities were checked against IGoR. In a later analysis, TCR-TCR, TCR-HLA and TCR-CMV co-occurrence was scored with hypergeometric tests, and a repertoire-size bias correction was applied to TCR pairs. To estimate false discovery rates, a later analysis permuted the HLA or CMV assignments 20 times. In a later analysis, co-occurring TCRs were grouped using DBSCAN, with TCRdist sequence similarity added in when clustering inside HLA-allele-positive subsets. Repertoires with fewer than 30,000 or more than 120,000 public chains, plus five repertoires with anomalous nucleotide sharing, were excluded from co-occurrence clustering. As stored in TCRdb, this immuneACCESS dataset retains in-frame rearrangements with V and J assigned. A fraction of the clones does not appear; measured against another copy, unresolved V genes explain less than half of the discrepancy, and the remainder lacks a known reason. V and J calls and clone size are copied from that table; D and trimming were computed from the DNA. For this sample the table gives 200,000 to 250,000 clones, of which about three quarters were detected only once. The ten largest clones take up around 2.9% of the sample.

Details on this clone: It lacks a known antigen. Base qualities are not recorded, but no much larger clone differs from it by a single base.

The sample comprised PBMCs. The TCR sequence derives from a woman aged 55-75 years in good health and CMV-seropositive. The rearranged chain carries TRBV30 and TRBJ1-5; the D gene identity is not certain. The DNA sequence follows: TGTGCCTGGAGTGTACCTTATCCGGTCAATCAGCCCCAGCATTTT. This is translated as CAWSVPYPVNQPQHF.